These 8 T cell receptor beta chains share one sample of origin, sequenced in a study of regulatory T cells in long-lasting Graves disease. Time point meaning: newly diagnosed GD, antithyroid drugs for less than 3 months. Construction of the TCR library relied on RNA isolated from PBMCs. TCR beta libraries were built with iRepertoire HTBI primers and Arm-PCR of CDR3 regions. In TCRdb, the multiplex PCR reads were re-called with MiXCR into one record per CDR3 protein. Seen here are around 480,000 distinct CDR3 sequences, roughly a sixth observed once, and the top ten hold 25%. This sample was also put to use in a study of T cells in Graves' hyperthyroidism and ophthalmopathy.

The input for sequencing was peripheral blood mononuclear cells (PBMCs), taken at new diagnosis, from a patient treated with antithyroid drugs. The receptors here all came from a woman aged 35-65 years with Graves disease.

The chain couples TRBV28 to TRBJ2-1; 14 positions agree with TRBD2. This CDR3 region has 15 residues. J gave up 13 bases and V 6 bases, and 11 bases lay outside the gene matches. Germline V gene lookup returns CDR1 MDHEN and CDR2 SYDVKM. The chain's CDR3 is CASSKGLAGAPSQFF. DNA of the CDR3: TGTGCCAGCAGCAAGGGACTAGCGGGAGCGCCATCCCAGTTCTTC.

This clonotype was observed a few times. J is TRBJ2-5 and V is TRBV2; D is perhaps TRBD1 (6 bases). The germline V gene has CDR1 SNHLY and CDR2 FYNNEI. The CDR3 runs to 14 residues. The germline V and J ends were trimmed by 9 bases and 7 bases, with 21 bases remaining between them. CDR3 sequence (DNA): TGTGCCAGTCGGGACACAGGGACATCAGGGACCCAGTACTTC. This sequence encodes CASRDTGTSGTQYF.

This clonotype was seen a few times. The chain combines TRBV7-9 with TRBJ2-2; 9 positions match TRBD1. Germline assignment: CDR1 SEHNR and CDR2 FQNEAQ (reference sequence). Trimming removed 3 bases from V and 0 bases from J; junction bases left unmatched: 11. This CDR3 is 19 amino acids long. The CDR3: CASSFSWTRDRANTGELFF. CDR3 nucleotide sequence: TGTGCCAGCAGCTTTTCATGGACAAGGGACAGGGCGAACACCGGGGAGCTGTTTTTT.

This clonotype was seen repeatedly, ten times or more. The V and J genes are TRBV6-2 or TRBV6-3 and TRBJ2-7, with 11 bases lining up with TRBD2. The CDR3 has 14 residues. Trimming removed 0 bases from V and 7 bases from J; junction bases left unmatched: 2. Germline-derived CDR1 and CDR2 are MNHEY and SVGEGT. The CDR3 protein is CASSYSSGGVEQYF. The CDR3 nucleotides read TGTGCCAGCAGTTACTCTAGCGGGGGGGTAGAGCAGTACTTC.

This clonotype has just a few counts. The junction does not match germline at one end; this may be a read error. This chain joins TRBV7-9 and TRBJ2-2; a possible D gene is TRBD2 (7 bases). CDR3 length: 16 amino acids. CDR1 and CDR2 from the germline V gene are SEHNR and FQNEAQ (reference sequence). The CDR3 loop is CASSQWGGLSTGELFF. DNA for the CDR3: TGCGCCAGCAGCCAATGGGGGGGCCTCAGCACCGGGGAGCTGTTTTTT.

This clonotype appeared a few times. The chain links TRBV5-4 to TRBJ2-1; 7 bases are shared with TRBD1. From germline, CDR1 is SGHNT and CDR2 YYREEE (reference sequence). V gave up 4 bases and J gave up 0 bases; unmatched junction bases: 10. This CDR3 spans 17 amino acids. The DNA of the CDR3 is TGTGCCAGCAGCAGGGATCGTTGGACAGGCTCCTACAATGAGCAGTTCTTC. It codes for CASSRDRWTGSYNEQFF.

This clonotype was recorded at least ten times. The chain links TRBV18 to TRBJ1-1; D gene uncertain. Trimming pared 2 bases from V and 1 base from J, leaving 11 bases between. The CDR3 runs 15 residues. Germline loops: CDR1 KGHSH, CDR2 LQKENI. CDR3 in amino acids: CASSPYQVENTEAFF. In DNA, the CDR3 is TGTGCCAGCTCACCATATCAGGTGGAGAACACTGAAGCTTTCTTT.

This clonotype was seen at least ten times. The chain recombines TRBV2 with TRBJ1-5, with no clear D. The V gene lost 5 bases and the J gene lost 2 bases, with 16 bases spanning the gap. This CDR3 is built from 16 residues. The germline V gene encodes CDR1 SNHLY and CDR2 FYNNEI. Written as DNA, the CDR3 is TGTGCCAGCAGTACCGTTGGATCCCTTGGCAATCAGCCCCAGCATTTT. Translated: CASSTVGSLGNQPQHF.